The 11 T cell receptor beta chains listed next were all sequenced from one sample in a study of Ad26.COV2.S vaccination and SARS-CoV-2 variants. The table came from immunoSEQ multiplex PCR; TCRdb's copy has only in-frame clones and leaves some out. The sample lists about 350,000 clones; approximately 90% were seen once. The sample consisted of peripheral blood, taken after recovery from COVID-19. Receptor source: a human donor who had recovered from COVID-19.

The chain carries TRBV29-1 and TRBJ2-3; 11 nucleotides line up with TRBD2. V shed 3 bases, J shed 0 bases, and the junction held 2 bases outside the gene matches. The CDR3 is made up of 15 amino acids. The germline gives CDR1 SQVTM, CDR2 ANQGSEA. The CDR3 loop is CSVEVAGGSTDTQYF. CDR3 sequence (DNA): TGCAGCGTTGAGGTAGCGGGGGGGAGCACAGATACGCAGTATTTT.

This chain connects TRBV19 to TRBJ2-1, with TRBD2 identical over 10 bases. Germline CDR1 LNHDA, CDR2 SQIVND (reference sequence). Losses at the gene ends were 0 bases for V and 7 bases for J; bases not matched to a gene: 12. This CDR3 region has 18 residues. The CDR3 here is CASSIDPLAGASKNEQFF. The CDR3 DNA sequence: TGTGCCAGTAGTATAGATCCCCTAGCGGGGGCCTCTAAGAATGAGCAGTTCTTC.

The chain couples TRBV6-6 to TRBJ2-5; D gene ambiguous. The CDR3 is made up of 11 amino acids. Germline CDR1 is MNHNY and CDR2 is SVGAGI (reference sequence). The V gene lost 7 bases and the J gene lost 4 bases, with 7 bases spanning the gap. Here the CDR3 reads CASTAGETQYF. In DNA, the CDR3 is TGTGCCAGCACCGCCGGAGAGACCCAGTACTTC.

The CDR3 here is CASSLGWGSQETQYF. DNA of the CDR3: TGCGCCAGCAGCTTGGGTTGGGGCAGCCAAGAGACCCAGTACTTC. This chain connects TRBV5-1 to TRBJ2-5, with D possibly being TRBD1 (5 bases). This CDR3 has 15 residues. V was trimmed by 0 bases and J by 1 base, leaving 10 bases between them. Per the germline V gene, CDR1 is SGHRS and CDR2 is YFSETQ.

The V and J genes are TRBV5-4 and TRBJ1-1; D is unclear. Germline CDR1 SGHNT, CDR2 YYREEE (reference sequence). This CDR3 spans 17 amino acids. V was cut by 0 bases and J by 0 bases, with 15 bases left in between. CDR3 coding DNA: TGTGCCAGCAGCTTGGAAAGGGTCCTTACACTGAACACTGAAGCTTTCTTT. Translating it yields CASSLERVLTLNTEAFF.

The chain uses TRBV10-3 and TRBJ2-7; D remains ambiguous. CDR3 size: 13 residues. From germline, CDR1 is ENHRY and CDR2 SYGVKD. With 3 bases removed from V and 3 bases from J, the gap between germline ends came to 9 bases. CDR3 bases: TGTGCCATCAGTGAAGGGCAGAACTACGAGCAGTACTTC. This translates into CAISEGQNYEQYF.

The chain recombines TRBV15 with TRBJ1-1; D gene uncertain. Germline lookup yields CDR1 LNHNV and CDR2 YYDKDF (reference sequence). Between the trimmed V and J ends, which lost 0 bases and 5 bases, there was a span of 4 bases. The CDR3 is made up of 12 amino acids. CDR3 DNA sequence: TGTGCCACCAGCAGAGATGGTACTGAAGCTTTCTTT. This codes for CATSRDGTEAFF.

The chain couples TRBV5-1 to TRBJ1-1, with D uncertain. There are 15 residues in the CDR3. Germline CDR1 is SGHRS and CDR2 is YFSETQ. V lost 4 bases and J 2 bases, leaving 15 bases between the germline ends. CDR3 nucleotides: TGCGCCAGCAGCCTGAAGCCGGCAGGAAACACTGAAGCTTTCTTT. Protein sequence: CASSLKPAGNTEAFF.

CDR3 in DNA: TGTGCCAGCAGTCCTACCGAGACCCAGTACTTC. Its translation is CASSPTETQYF. The chain carries TRBV6-6 and TRBJ2-5; D not certain. V was shortened by 5 bases and J by 5 bases, with 6 bases between the two germline ends. CDR3 length: 11 amino acids. In germline, CDR1 is MNHNY, CDR2 SVGAGI (reference sequence).

The rearrangement joins TRBV27 to TRBJ2-5, with D perhaps TRBD2 (5 bases). CDR3 size: 18 residues. CDR1 and CDR2 from the germline V gene are MNHEY and SMNVEV (reference sequence). Trimming took 0 bases from V and 2 from J, leaving 19 bases between them. CDR3 amino acids: CASSLSSDWELRQETQYF. CDR3 sequence (DNA): TGTGCCAGCAGTTTATCGAGTGATTGGGAGTTGAGGCAAGAGACCCAGTACTTC.

This chain connects TRBV18 to TRBJ1-1, with D uncertain. CDR1 and CDR2 (germline): KGHSH, LQKENI. The CDR3 is 11 amino acids. Trimming removed 6 bases at V and 5 bases at J, with 7 bases between. CDR3 nucleotide sequence: TGTGCCAGCTCCGGATATACTGAAGCTTTCTTT. Translation: CASSGYTEAFF.